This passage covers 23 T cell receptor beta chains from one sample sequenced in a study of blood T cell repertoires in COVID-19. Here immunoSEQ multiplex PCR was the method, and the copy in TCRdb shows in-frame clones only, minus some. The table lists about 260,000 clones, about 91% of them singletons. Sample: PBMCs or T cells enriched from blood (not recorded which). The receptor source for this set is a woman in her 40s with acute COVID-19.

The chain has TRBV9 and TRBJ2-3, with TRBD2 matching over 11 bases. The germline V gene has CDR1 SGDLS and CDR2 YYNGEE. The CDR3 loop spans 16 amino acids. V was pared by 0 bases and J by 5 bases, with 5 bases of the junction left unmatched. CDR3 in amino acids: CASSVVPSGRLDTQYF. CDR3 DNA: TGTGCCAGCAGCGTAGTTCCTAGCGGGAGGTTAGATACGCAGTATTTT.

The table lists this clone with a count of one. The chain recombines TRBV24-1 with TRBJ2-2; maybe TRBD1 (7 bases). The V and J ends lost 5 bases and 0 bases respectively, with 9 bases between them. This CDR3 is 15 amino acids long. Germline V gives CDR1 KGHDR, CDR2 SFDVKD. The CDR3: CATSVRGANTGELFF. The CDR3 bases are TGTGCCACCAGTGTCAGGGGGGCGAACACCGGGGAGCTGTTTTTT.

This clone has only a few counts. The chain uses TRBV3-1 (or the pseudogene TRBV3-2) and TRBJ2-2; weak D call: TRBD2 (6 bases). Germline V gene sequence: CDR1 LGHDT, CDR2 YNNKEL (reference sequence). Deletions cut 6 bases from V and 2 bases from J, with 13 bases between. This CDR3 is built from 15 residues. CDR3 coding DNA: TGTGCCAGCAGTTTAGCGGCAACTAACACCGGGGAGCTGTTTTTT. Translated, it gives CASSLAATNTGELFF.

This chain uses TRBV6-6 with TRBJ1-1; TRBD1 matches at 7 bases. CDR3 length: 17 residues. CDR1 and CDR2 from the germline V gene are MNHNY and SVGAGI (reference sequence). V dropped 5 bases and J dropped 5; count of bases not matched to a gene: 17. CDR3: CASSLTGSGGRGTEAFF. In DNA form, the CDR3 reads TGTGCCAGCAGTCTTACGGGGTCAGGGGGGAGAGGGACTGAAGCTTTCTTT.

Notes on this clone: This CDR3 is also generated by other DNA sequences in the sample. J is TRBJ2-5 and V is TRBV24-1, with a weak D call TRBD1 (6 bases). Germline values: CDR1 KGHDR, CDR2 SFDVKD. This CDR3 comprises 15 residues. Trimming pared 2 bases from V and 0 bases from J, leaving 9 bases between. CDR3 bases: TGTGCCACCAGTGATTCGAGACAGGACCAAGAGACCCAGTACTTC. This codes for CATSDSRQDQETQYF.

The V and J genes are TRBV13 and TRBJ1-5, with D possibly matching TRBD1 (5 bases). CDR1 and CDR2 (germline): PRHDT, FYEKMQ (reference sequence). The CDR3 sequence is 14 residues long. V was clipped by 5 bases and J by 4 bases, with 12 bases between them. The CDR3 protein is CASSQRGQNQPQHF. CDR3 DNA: TGTGCCAGCAGCCAACGAGGACAAAATCAGCCCCAGCATTTT.

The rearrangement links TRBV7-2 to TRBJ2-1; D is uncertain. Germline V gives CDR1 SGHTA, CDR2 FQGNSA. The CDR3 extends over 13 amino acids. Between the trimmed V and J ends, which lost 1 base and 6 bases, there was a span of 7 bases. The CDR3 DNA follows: TGTGCCAGCAGCTTAGACAACAGCAATGAGCAGTTCTTC. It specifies CASSLDNSNEQFF. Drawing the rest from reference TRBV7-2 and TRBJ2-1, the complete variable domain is GAGVSQSPSNKVTEKGKDVELRCDPISGHTALYWYRQSLGQGLEFLIYFQGNSAPDKSGLPSDRFSAERTGGSVSTLTIQRTQQEDSAVYLCASSLDNSNEQFFGPGTRLTVL.

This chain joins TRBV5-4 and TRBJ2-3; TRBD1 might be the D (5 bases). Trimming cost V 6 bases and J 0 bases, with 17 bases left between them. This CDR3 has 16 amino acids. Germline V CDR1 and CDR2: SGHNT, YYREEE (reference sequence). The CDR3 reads CASTPSRTSSTDTQYF. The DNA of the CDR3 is TGTGCCAGCACCCCGTCCCGGACATCTAGCACAGATACGCAGTATTTT.

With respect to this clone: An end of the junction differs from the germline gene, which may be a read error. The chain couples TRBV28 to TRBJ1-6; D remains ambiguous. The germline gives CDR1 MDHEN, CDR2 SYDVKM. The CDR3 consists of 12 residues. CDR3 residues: CASSLVRAPSYF. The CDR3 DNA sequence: TGTGCCAGCAGCTTGGTGAGGGCCCCTTCATACTTT.

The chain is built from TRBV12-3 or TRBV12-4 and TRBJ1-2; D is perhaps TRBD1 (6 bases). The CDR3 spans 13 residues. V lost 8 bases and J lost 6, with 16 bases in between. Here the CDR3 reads CASLEQGLNGYTF. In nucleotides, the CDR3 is TGTGCCAGCCTGGAACAGGGTTTAAATGGCTACACCTTC.

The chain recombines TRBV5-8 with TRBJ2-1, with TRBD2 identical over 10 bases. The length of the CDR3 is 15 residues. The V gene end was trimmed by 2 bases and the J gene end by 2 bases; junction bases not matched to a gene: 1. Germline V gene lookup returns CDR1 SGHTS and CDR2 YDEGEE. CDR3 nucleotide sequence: TGTGCCAGCAGCTTTGGGACTAGCGCCTACAATGAGCAGTTCTTC. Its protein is CASSFGTSAYNEQFF.

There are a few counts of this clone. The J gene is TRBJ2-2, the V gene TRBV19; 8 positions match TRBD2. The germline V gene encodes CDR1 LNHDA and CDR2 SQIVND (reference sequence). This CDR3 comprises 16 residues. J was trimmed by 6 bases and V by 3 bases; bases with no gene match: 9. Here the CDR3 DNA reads TGTGCCAGTAGTATGGAGCGGGAGACTCTCTCCGGGGAGCTGTTTTTT. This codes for CASSMERETLSGELFF.

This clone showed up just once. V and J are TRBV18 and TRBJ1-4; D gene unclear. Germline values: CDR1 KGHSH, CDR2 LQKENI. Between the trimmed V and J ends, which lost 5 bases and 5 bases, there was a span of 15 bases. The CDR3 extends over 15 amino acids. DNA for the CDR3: TGTGCCAGCTCAAAATCCACTCACTCCAATGAAAAACTGTTTTTT. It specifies CASSKSTHSNEKLFF.

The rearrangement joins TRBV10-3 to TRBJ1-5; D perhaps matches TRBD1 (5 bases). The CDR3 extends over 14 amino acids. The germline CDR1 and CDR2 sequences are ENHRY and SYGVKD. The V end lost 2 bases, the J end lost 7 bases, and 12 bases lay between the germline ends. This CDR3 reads CAISEPGGGQPQHF. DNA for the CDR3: TGTGCCATCAGTGAGCCTGGGGGGGGACAGCCCCAGCATTTT.

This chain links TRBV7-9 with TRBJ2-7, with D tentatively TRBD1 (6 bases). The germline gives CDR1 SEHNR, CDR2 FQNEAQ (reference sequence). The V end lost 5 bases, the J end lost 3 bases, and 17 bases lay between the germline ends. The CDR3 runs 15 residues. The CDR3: CASSPLGTQIYEQYF. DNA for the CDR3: TGTGCCAGCAGCCCTCTGGGGACACAAATCTACGAGCAGTACTTC. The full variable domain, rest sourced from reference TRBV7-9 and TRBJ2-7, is DTGVSQNPRHKITKRGQNVTFRCDPISEHNRLYWYRQTLGQGPEFLTYFQNEAQLEKSRLLSDRFSAERPKGSFSTLEIQRTEQGDSAMYLCASSPLGTQIYEQYFGPGTRLTVT.

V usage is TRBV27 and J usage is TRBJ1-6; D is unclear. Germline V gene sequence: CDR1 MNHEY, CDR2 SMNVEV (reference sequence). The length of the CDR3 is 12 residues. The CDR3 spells CATAGYNSPLHF. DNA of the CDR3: TGTGCTACAGCAGGATATAATTCACCCCTCCACTTT.

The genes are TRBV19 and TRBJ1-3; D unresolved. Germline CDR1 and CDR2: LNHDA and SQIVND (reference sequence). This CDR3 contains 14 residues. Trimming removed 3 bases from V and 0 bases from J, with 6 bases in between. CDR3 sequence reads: CASSIAVSGNTIYF. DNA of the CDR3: TGTGCCAGTAGTATCGCAGTCTCTGGAAACACCATATATTTT. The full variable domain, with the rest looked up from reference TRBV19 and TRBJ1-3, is DGGITQSPKYLFRKEGQNVTLSCEQNLNHDAMYWYRQDPGQGLRLIYYSQIVNDFQKGDIAEGYSVSREKKESFPLTVTSAQKNPTAFYLCASSIAVSGNTIYFGEGSWLTVV.

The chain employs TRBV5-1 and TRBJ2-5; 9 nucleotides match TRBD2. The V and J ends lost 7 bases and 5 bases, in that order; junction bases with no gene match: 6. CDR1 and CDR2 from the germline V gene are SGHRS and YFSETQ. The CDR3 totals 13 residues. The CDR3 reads CASVAGVGETQYF. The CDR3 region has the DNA TGCGCCAGCGTAGCGGGAGTCGGTGAGACCCAGTACTTC.

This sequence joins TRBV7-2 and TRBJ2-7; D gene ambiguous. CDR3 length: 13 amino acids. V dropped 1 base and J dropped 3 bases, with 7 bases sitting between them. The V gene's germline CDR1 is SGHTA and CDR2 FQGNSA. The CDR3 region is CASSLGNYYEQYF. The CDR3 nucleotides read TGTGCCAGCAGCTTAGGAAACTACTACGAGCAGTACTTC.

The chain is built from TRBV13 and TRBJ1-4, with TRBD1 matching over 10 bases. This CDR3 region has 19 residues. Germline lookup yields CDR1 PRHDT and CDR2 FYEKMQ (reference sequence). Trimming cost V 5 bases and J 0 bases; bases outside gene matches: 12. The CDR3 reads CASSLFTGTGAATNEKLFF. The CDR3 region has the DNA TGTGCCAGCAGCCTATTTACCGGGACAGGGGCTGCAACTAATGAAAAACTGTTTTTT.

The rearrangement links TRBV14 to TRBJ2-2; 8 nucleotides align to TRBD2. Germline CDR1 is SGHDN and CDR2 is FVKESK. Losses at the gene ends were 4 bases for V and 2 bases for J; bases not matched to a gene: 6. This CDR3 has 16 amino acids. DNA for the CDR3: TGTGCCAGCAGCCGGCGGATAGCGGGAAACACCGGGGAGCTGTTTTTT. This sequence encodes CASSRRIAGNTGELFF. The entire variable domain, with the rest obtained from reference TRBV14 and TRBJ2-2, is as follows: EAGVTQFPSHSVIEKGQTVTLRCDPISGHDNLYWYRRVMGKEIKFLLHFVKESKQDESGMPNNRFLAERTGGTYSTLKVQPAELEDSGVYFCASSRRIAGNTGELFFGEGSRLTVL.

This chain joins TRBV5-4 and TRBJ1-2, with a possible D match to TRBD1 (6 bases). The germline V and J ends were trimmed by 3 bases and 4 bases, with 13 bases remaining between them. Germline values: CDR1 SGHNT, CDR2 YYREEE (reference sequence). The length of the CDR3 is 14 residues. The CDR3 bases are TGTGCCAGCAGCTGGGGGAGGGACACCTATGGCTACACCTTC. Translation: CASSWGRDTYGYTF.

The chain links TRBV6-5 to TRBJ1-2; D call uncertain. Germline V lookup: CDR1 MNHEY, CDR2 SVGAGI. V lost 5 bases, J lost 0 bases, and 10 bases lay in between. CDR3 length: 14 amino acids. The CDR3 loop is CASSPTGTNYGYTF. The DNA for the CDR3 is TGTGCCAGCAGTCCGACGGGGACTAACTATGGCTACACCTTC.